The source of this TCR beta chain is a study of T cells in Graves' hyperthyroidism and ophthalmopathy. The study's findings and limits: Appearing also in blood were most of the thyroid clonotypes expanded above 0.001.

What was amplified from RNA transcripts were TCR beta CDR3 regions. A set of HTBI primers served as the primers for a first-round RT-PCR of the TCR CDR3. From the multiplex PCR reads, TCRdb called clonotypes with MiXCR, one entry per CDR3 protein. The data hold nearly 600,000 distinct CDR3 sequences, with approximately 15% observed a single time. This clonotype came up a few times. Its antigen is as yet unknown. J gave up 5 bases and V 2 bases, and 8 bases lay outside the gene matches. The germline V gene encodes CDR1 GTSNPN and CDR2 SVGIG (reference sequence). The CDR3 loop spans 15 amino acids. The sequencing sample was made of blood. The J gene is TRBJ2-3, the V gene TRBV30; 9 positions match TRBD1. The clonotype was recovered from a woman between 18 and 29 years old with Graves' ophthalmopathy. The CDR3 spells CAWSKDRGSRDTQYF. The CDR3 coding sequence is TGTGCCTGGAGTAAGGACAGGGGATCGAGAGATACGCAGTATTTT.